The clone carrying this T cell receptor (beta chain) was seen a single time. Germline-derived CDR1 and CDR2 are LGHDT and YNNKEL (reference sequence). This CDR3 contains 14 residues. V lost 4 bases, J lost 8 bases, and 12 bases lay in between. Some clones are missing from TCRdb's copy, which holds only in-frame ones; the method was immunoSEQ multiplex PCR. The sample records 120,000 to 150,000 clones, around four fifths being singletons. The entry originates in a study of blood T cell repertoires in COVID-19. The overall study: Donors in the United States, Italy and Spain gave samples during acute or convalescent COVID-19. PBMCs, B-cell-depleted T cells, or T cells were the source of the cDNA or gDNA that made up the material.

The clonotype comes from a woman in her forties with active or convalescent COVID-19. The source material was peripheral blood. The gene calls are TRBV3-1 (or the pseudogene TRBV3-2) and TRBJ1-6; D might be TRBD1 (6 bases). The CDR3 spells CASSPRTADSPLHF. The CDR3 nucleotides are TGTGCCAGCAGCCCCAGGACAGCGGATTCACCCCTCCACTTT.